This entry lists 4 T cell receptor beta chains sequenced from one sample in a study of T cells in Graves' hyperthyroidism and ophthalmopathy. TCR beta CDR3 regions were amplified from RNA transcripts. The HTBI primer set was used in a first-round RT-PCR of the TCR CDR3. TCRdb analysed the multiplex PCR reads with MiXCR anew, one entry per CDR3 protein. The table has approximately 590,000 distinct CDR3 sequences, approximately 14% seen once. The sequencing input was blood. The receptors were gathered from a woman aged 25-40 years with Graves' hyperthyroidism.

V gene TRBV27 combines with J gene TRBJ2-1; 13 bases map to TRBD2. The V gene's germline CDR1 is MNHEY and CDR2 SMNVEV (reference sequence). With 0 bases clipped from V and 7 bases from J, the junction kept 6 bases outside the gene matches. The CDR3 is 17 amino acids. This CDR3 is CASSLSGLAGVWNEQFF. The CDR3 nucleotides are TGTGCCAGCAGTTTATCCGGACTAGCGGGAGTGTGGAATGAGCAGTTCTTC.

This clonotype was counted many times. The V gene is TRBV9, the J gene TRBJ2-3; D remains unclear. The germline CDR1 and CDR2 sequences are SGDLS and YYNGEE. Trimming removed 0 bases at V and 7 bases at J, with 9 bases between. The CDR3 is 13 residues long. The CDR3 reads CASSVGRDNTQYF. Here the CDR3 DNA reads TGTGCCAGCAGCGTAGGGCGAGACAATACGCAGTATTTT. The entire variable domain, with the rest obtained from reference TRBV9 and TRBJ2-3, is as follows: DSGVTQTPKHLITATGQRVTLRCSPRSGDLSVYWYQQSLDQGLQFLIQYYNGEERAKGNILERFSAQQFPDLHSELNLSSLELGDSALYFCASSVGRDNTQYFGPGTRLTVL.

The chain carries TRBV6-2 or TRBV6-3 and TRBJ2-2; D call uncertain. The CDR3 spans 13 residues. The V gene's germline CDR1 is MNHEY and CDR2 SVGEGT. V lost 7 bases, J lost 3 bases, and 9 bases lay in between. CDR3 nucleotides: TGTGCCAGCACAAGAAGCGACACCGGGGAGCTGTTTTTT. Protein: CASTRSDTGELFF.

There are a few counts of this clonotype. This chain links TRBV6-1 with TRBJ1-4, with D unclear. Germline CDR1 and CDR2: MNHNS and SASEGT. V was clipped by 1 base and J by 0 bases, with 6 bases between them. This CDR3 is built from 15 residues. The DNA of the CDR3 is TGTGCCAGCAGTGAAGGACACGCAACTAATGAAAAACTGTTTTTT. It codes for CASSEGHATNEKLFF.